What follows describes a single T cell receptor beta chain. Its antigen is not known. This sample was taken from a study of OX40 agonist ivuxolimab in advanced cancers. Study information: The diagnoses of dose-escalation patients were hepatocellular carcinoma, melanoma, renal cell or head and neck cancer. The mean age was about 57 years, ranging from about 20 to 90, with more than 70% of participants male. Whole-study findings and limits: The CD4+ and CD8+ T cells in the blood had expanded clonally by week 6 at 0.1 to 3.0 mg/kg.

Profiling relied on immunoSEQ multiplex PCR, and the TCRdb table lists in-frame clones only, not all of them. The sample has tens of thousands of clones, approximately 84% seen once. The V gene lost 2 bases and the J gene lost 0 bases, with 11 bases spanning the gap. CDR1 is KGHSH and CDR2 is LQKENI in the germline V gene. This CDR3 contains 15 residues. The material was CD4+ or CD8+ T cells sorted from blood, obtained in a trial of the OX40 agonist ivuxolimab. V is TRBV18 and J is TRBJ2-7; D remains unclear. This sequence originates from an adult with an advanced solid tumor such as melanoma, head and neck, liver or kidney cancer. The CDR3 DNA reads TGTGCCAGCTCACCATTCGGACCGGTCTCCTACGAGCAGTACTTC. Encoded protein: CASSPFGPVSYEQYF.